The next 28 T cell receptor beta chains were all read from a single sample in a study of shared clonotypes between healthy human individuals. The table came from immunoSEQ multiplex PCR; TCRdb's copy has only in-frame clones and leaves some out. The sample lists 2 million to 3 million clones, 80% to 95% occurring once. The material sequenced was naive CD4+ T cells from PBMCs. Specified subset: CD45RA+ positively selected. The receptors were gathered from a man aged 18-30 years in good health. Some clones in this sample may be carry-over from other donors' samples.

This sequence joins TRBV19 and TRBJ1-1; no reliable D call. CDR3 length: 14 amino acids. The V and J ends lost 3 bases and 4 bases respectively, with 12 bases between them. In germline, CDR1 is LNHDA, CDR2 SQIVND (reference sequence). CDR3 nucleotides: TGTGCCAGTAGTATTGTCCGGTCGGTCACTGAAGCTTTCTTT. This encodes CASSIVRSVTEAFF.

The V and J genes are TRBV30 and TRBJ1-6; D is uncertain. Germline V gives CDR1 GTSNPN, CDR2 SVGIG (reference sequence). The CDR3 totals 14 residues. Trimming removed 8 bases at V and 3 bases at J, with 14 bases between. This chain's CDR3 is CALTRTDYNSPLHF. For the CDR3, the DNA is TGTGCCCTGACCCGGACCGACTATAATTCACCCCTCCACTTT.

The chain recombines TRBV6-1 with TRBJ1-4; D might be TRBD1 (6 bases). Germline loops: CDR1 MNHNS, CDR2 SASEGT. CDR3 length equals 13 residues. The V end was cut by 6 bases, the J end by 10 bases, with 15 bases between. The CDR3 sequence: CASSAEGGTKLFF. The DNA of the CDR3 is TGTGCCAGCAGCGCTGAGGGGGGAACAAAACTGTTTTTT.

The CDR3 DNA reads as TGTGCCAGCAGCTTTAGCGGGTCGGGGGATACGCAGTATTTT. Residues: CASSFSGSGDTQYF. V usage is TRBV5-4 and J usage is TRBJ2-3; TRBD2 agrees at 7 bases. The germline V gene encodes CDR1 SGHNT and CDR2 YYREEE (reference sequence). The CDR3 is made up of 14 amino acids. V shed 2 bases and J 6 bases; nucleotides not matched to a gene: 6.

V usage is TRBV5-1 and J usage is TRBJ2-1, with 10 bases that match TRBD2. Germline V gene lookup returns CDR1 SGHRS and CDR2 YFSETQ. After removal of 0 bases from V and 10 bases from J, the junction contained 7 bases not matched to a gene. The CDR3 is made up of 15 amino acids. Written as DNA, the CDR3 is TGCGCCAGCAGCTTGGCTAGCGGGGGCCTCGGGGAGCAGTTCTTC. It encodes CASSLASGGLGEQFF.

V usage is TRBV28 and J usage is TRBJ2-3; 14 nucleotides agree with TRBD2. Germline V gene data show CDR1 as MDHEN and CDR2 as SYDVKM. J was trimmed by 5 bases and V by 3 bases; bases with no gene match: 4. The CDR3 length is 16 residues. CDR3 protein: CASSFRTSGRKDTQYF. The DNA of the CDR3 is TGTGCCAGCAGTTTCCGGACTAGCGGGAGGAAAGATACGCAGTATTTT.

V gene TRBV28 combines with J gene TRBJ1-3, with D possibly matching TRBD1 (5 bases). The CDR3 length is 18 residues. V lost 4 bases, J lost 4 bases, and 23 bases lay in between. Germline V CDR1 and CDR2: MDHEN, SYDVKM. The CDR3 DNA sequence: TGTGCCAGCAGTTCCCTTGTGGTGGGGCGGACTTGGGGAAACACCATATATTTT. Its protein is CASSSLVVGRTWGNTIYF.

The chain carries TRBV7-9 and TRBJ2-3; 8 nucleotides agree with TRBD2. Trimming took 3 bases from V and 5 from J; bases not matched to a gene: 13. The CDR3 length is 17 residues. Germline V gives CDR1 SEHNR, CDR2 FQNEAQ (reference sequence). The CDR3 sequence: CASSFLSGAGVGDTQYF. CDR3 DNA: TGTGCCAGCAGCTTTCTTTCGGGAGCGGGAGTGGGAGATACGCAGTATTTT.

The chain combines TRBV6-6 with TRBJ2-1; the D call may be TRBD1 or TRBD2 (5 bases each). Trimming removed 5 bases from V and 0 bases from J, with 14 bases in between. The CDR3 covers 16 residues. Germline V lookup: CDR1 MNHNY, CDR2 SVGAGI (reference sequence). The CDR3 spells CASSGDRVNSYNEQFF. The CDR3 nucleotides read TGTGCCAGCAGTGGGGACCGAGTAAACTCCTACAATGAGCAGTTCTTC.

The rearrangement uses TRBV5-1 and TRBJ2-3, with 12 bases aligning to TRBD2. CDR3 size: 16 residues. Germline trimming cut 2 bases from V and 5 bases from J; bases unmatched to any gene: 6. Germline CDR1 reads SGHRS; CDR2 reads YFSETQ. The CDR3 protein is CASSFGLAGTEDTQYF. The CDR3 region has the DNA TGCGCCAGCAGCTTTGGACTAGCGGGAACCGAAGATACGCAGTATTTT.

The gene calls are TRBV18 and TRBJ2-3, with 13 nucleotides matching TRBD2. With V trimmed by 2 bases and J by 4 bases, 3 bases remained unmatched. Germline V gene data show CDR1 as KGHSH and CDR2 as LQKENI. The CDR3 spans 16 residues. CDR3 in amino acids: CASSPGTSGTADTQYF. Here the CDR3 DNA reads TGTGCCAGCTCACCAGGGACTAGCGGGACGGCAGATACGCAGTATTTT.

The rearrangement joins TRBV2 to TRBJ2-2; D is unresolved. This CDR3 region has 13 residues. Trimming pared 7 bases from V and 7 bases from J, leaving 13 bases between. Germline CDR1 is SNHLY and CDR2 is FYNNEI. CDR3 residues: CASKVSRGGELFF. CDR3 sequence (DNA): TGTGCCAGCAAGGTCTCTCGCGGCGGGGAGCTGTTTTTT. Filled out from reference TRBV2 and TRBJ2-2, the complete variable domain reads EPEVTQTPSHQVTQMGQEVILRCVPISNHLYFYWYRQILGQKVEFLVSFYNNEISEKSEIFDDQFSVERPDGSNFTLKIRSTKLEDSAMYFCASKVSRGGELFFGEGSRLTVL.

The chain carries TRBV27 and TRBJ1-5, with D perhaps TRBD1 (6 bases). Germline assignment: CDR1 MNHEY and CDR2 SMNVEV (reference sequence). The CDR3 spans 14 residues. Trimming cost V 2 bases and J 6 bases, with 11 bases left between them. Here the CDR3 reads CASSLAGAGQPQHF. The DNA for the CDR3 is TGTGCCAGCAGTTTAGCAGGGGCAGGTCAGCCCCAGCATTTT.

This clone was counted a single time. The chain couples TRBV2 to TRBJ2-3, with D perhaps TRBD1 or TRBD2 (6 bases each). V was clipped by 2 bases and J by 5 bases, with 11 bases between them. Per the germline V gene, CDR1 is SNHLY and CDR2 is FYNNEI. The CDR3 is 14 residues long. The CDR3 loop is CASSEPGARDTQYF. The DNA for the CDR3 is TGTGCCAGCAGTGAACCGGGGGCAAGAGATACGCAGTATTTT.

CDR3 in DNA: TGTGCCAGCTCAGAGGACACTGAAGCTTTCTTT. Its translation: CASSEDTEAFF. The chain carries TRBV18 and TRBJ1-1; no clear D gene. The germline gives CDR1 KGHSH, CDR2 LQKENI. V lost 5 bases, J lost 3 bases, and 4 bases lay in between. The CDR3 runs 11 residues.

The chain recombines TRBV6-6 with TRBJ2-3; D remains unclear. There are 12 residues in the CDR3. V lost 1 base and J 4 bases, leaving 3 bases between the germline ends. From germline, CDR1 is MNHNY and CDR2 SVGAGI (reference sequence). CDR3 DNA: TGTGCCAGCAGTTACTTCCCAGATACGCAGTATTTT. Translating gives CASSYFPDTQYF.

The rearrangement links TRBV2 to TRBJ1-1; the match to TRBD1 covers 11 bases. V gave up 6 bases and J gave up 4 bases; unmatched junction bases: 7. Germline loops: CDR1 SNHLY, CDR2 FYNNEI. The CDR3 consists of 15 residues. CDR3 amino acids: CASRGTGGIGTEAFF. CDR3 DNA sequence: TGTGCCAGCAGGGGGACAGGGGGGATCGGCACTGAAGCTTTCTTT.

V gene TRBV10-3 combines with J gene TRBJ2-1; TRBD2 might be the D (5 bases). The CDR3 sequence is 16 residues long. The germline V and J ends were trimmed by 3 bases and 0 bases, with 12 bases remaining between them. Germline V CDR1 and CDR2: ENHRY, SYGVKD. CDR3 protein: CAISEGLAGSYNEQFF. CDR3 coding DNA: TGTGCCATCAGTGAAGGCCTCGCGGGCTCCTACAATGAGCAGTTCTTC.

CDR3 coding DNA: TGTGCCAGCAGAACTCCGGGGAACTATGGCTACACCTTC. Translating gives CASRTPGNYGYTF. The J gene is TRBJ1-2, the V gene TRBV5-6; D remains unclear. V was shortened by 5 bases and J by 2 bases, with 10 bases between the two germline ends. The CDR3 length is 13 residues. The germline V gene has CDR1 SGHDT and CDR2 YYEEEE.

This clone occurred once. The chain links TRBV11-2 to TRBJ1-1; no clear D. Germline CDR1 reads SGHAT; CDR2 reads FQNNGV. The CDR3 is made up of 16 amino acids. V was pared by 3 bases and J by 6 bases, with 20 bases between. The CDR3, as DNA: TGTGCCAGCAGCTTCCGTTCAGACGTTGCTCGGTCTGAAGCTTTCTTT. This gives the protein CASSFRSDVARSEAFF.

The chain couples TRBV25-1 to TRBJ1-2; TRBD1 matches 8 bases. This CDR3 comprises 15 residues. Germline loops: CDR1 MGHDK, CDR2 SYGVNS. V dropped 3 bases and J dropped 2; count of bases not matched to a gene: 5. The CDR3 DNA reads TGTGCCAGCAGTGACCGAGGGACAGGAAACTATGGCTACACCTTC. It is translated as CASSDRGTGNYGYTF.

The genes are TRBV11-3 and TRBJ2-3; no clear D gene. The ends were cut back, 0 bases at V and 6 bases at J, with 7 bases in the middle. The CDR3 covers 13 residues. The V gene's germline CDR1 is SGHNT and CDR2 YENEEA. CDR3 sequence: CASSLELGDTQYF. The CDR3 nucleotides are TGTGCCAGCAGCTTAGAGCTGGGGGATACGCAGTATTTT. The complete variable domain, with remaining parts taken from reference TRBV11-3 and TRBJ2-3, reads EAGVVQSPRYKIIEKKQPVAFWCNPISGHNTLYWYLQNLGQGPELLIRYENEEAVDDSQLPKDRFSAERLKGVDSTLKIQPAELGDSAVYLCASSLELGDTQYFGPGTRLTVL.

This rearrangement joins TRBV27 to TRBJ2-7; a possible D gene is TRBD1 (5 bases). The CDR3 contains 14 residues. Trimming took off 2 bases at V and 6 bases at J, with 14 bases between the two ends. CDR1 MNHEY and CDR2 SMNVEV come from the germline V gene (reference sequence). This CDR3 reads CASSLMAGWGEQYF. CDR3 coding DNA: TGTGCCAGCAGTTTAATGGCAGGGTGGGGCGAGCAGTACTTC.

This rearrangement joins TRBV18 to TRBJ1-5; the match to TRBD1 covers 8 bases. Germline V lookup: CDR1 KGHSH, CDR2 LQKENI. The J segment lost 3 bases and the V segment lost 5 bases, leaving 9 bases of the junction unmatched. The CDR3 sequence is 16 residues long. CDR3 sequence reads: CASSVDRDRINQPQHF. CDR3 nucleotide sequence: TGTGCCAGCTCAGTCGACCGGGACAGGATCAATCAGCCCCAGCATTTT.

This clone was seen only once. This chain joins TRBV5-4 and TRBJ2-5, with D possibly being TRBD1 or TRBD2 (6 bases each). The CDR3 length is 15 residues. CDR1 is SGHNT, CDR2 YYREEE, per germline (reference sequence). V gave up 0 bases and J gave up 5 bases, with 14 bases separating them. The DNA of the CDR3 is TGTGCCAGCAGCTTGGAATCCAGGGGAGGTGAGACCCAGTACTTC. This encodes CASSLESRGGETQYF. The full variable domain, completed using reference TRBV5-4 and TRBJ2-5, is ETGVTQSPTHLIKTRGQQVTLRCSSQSGHNTVSWYQQALGQGPQFIFQYYREEENGRGNFPPRFSGLQFPNYSSELNVNALELDDSALYLCASSLESRGGETQYFGPGTRLLVL.

The chain joins TRBV30 to TRBJ2-4; a possible D gene is TRBD1 (7 bases). CDR3 size: 15 residues. Trimming left V 1 base short and J 1 base short, with 11 bases between. The V gene's germline CDR1 is GTSNPN and CDR2 SVGIG (reference sequence). The CDR3, as DNA: TGTGCCTGGAGTGAGGCAGGGGGGGCCAAAAACATTCAGTACTTC. Protein product: CAWSEAGGAKNIQYF.

The J gene is TRBJ2-1, the V gene TRBV5-4; 9 nucleotides match TRBD1. This CDR3 has 15 amino acids. V gave up 4 bases and J gave up 9 bases; unmatched junction bases: 11. Germline lookup yields CDR1 SGHNT and CDR2 YYREEE (reference sequence). The DNA of the CDR3 is TGTGCCAGCAGCGCCGGACAGGGGCCGTTGAGTGAGCAGTTCTTC. Translation gives CASSAGQGPLSEQFF.

This chain joins TRBV28 and TRBJ2-1, with D maybe TRBD1 (9 bases). This CDR3 spans 21 amino acids. The germline CDR1 and CDR2 sequences are MDHEN and SYDVKM. The germline V and J ends were trimmed by 4 bases and 1 base, with 29 bases remaining between them. The CDR3 nucleotides are TGTGCCAGCAGTTCGGGACAGGGAACTTGGGCTAGCGGGCCGTCCTACAATGAGCAGTTCTTC. It is translated as CASSSGQGTWASGPSYNEQFF. Complete variable domain (other parts from reference TRBV28 and TRBJ2-1): DVKVTQSSRYLVKRTGEKVFLECVQDMDHENMFWYRQDPGLGLRLIYFSYDVKMKEKGDIPEGYSVSREKKERFSLILESASTNQTSMYLCASSSGQGTWASGPSYNEQFFGPGTRLTVL.